Below, one T cell receptor (beta chain) is given with its context. Treatment reported: oral pan-JAK inhibitor, 5-10 mg twice daily. CDR1 is MNHEY and CDR2 is SVGAGI in the germline V gene. The V segment lost 5 bases and the J segment 5 bases; nucleotides outside the gene matches: 9. This CDR3 contains 15 residues. The data stem from a study of CD8+ T cells in alopecia areata. Extracted RNA was reverse transcribed, and the resulting cDNA served as sequencing template. TCRdb's copy holds only in-frame clones and misses some; the assay was immunoSEQ multiplex PCR. The sample yields 150,000 or so clones, 45% to 60% seen once.

The chain combines TRBV6-5 with TRBJ2-5, with 9 bases identical to TRBD1. Material: CD8+ T cells sorted from blood, obtained at week 4, from a patient treated with tofacitinib. The sequence derives from a human donor with alopecia areata. This chain's CDR3 is CASSPLQGAGETQYF. The CDR3 region has the DNA TGTGCCAGCAGTCCCCTACAGGGGGCAGGGGAGACCCAGTACTTC.